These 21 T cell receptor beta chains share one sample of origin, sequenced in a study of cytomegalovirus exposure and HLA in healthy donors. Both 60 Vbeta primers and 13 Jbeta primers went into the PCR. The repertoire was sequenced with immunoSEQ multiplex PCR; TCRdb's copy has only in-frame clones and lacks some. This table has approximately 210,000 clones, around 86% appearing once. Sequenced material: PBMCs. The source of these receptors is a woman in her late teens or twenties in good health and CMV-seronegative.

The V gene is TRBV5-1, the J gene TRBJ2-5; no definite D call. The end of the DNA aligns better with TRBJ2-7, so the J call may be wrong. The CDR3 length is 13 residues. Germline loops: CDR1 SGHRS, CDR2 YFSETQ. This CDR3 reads CASSLANTDEQYF. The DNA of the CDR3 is TGCGCCAGCAGCTTGGCCAATACAGACGAGCAGTACTTC.

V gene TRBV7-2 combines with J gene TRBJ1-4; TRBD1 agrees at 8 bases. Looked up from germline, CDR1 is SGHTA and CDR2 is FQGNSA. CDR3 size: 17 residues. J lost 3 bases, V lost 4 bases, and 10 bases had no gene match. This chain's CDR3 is CASSSIFQGAANEKLFF. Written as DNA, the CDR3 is TGTGCCAGCAGCTCTATCTTCCAGGGGGCAGCTAATGAAAAACTGTTTTTT.

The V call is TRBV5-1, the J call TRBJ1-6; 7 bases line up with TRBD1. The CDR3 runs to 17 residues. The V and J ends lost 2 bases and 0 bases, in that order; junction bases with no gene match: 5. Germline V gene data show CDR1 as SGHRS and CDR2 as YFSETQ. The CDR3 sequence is CASSLTGESSYNSPLHF. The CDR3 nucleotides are TGCGCCAGCAGCTTAACAGGGGAAAGCTCCTATAATTCACCCCTCCACTTT.

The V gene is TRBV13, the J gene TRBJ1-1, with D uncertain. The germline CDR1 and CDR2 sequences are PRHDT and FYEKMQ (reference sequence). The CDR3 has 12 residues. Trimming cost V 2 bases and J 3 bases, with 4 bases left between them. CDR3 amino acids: CASSLRYTEAFF. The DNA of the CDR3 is TGTGCCAGCAGCTTACGGTACACTGAAGCTTTCTTT. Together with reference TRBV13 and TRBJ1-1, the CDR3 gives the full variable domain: AAGVIQSPRHLIKEKRETATLKCYPIPRHDTVYWYQQGPGQDPQFLISFYEKMQSDKGSIPDRFSAQQFSDYHSELNMSSLELGDSALYFCASSLRYTEAFFGQGTRLTVV.

In nucleotides, the CDR3 is TGTGCCAGCAGCTTAGCATTTGAGAACTACGAGCAGTACTTC. Protein sequence: CASSLAFENYEQYF. V is TRBV7-2 and J is TRBJ2-7; D is ambiguous. The CDR3 totals 14 residues. In germline, CDR1 is SGHTA, CDR2 FQGNSA. The germline V and J ends were trimmed by 0 bases and 3 bases, with 9 bases remaining between them.

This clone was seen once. In DNA form, the CDR3 reads TGTGCCAGCAGTGGGCCGGGACAGCGGAACCATGGCTACACCTTC. Its translation: CASSGPGQRNHGYTF. This rearrangement joins TRBV2 to TRBJ1-2; TRBD1 aligns across 7 bases. The V gene's germline CDR1 is SNHLY and CDR2 FYNNEI. The V gene end was trimmed by 4 bases and the J gene end by 6 bases; junction bases not matched to a gene: 11. The CDR3 extends over 15 amino acids.

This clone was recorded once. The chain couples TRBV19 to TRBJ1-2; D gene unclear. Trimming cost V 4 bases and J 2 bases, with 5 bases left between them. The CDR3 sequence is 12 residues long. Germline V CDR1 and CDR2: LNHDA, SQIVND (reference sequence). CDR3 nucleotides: TGTGCCAGTAGTAGGAGGAACTATGGCTACACCTTC. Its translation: CASSRRNYGYTF.

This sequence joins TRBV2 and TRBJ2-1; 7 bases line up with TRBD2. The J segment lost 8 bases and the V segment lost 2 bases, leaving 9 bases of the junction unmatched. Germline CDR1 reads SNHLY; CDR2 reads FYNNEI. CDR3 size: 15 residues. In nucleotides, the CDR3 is TGTGCCAGCAGTGAAAACGGCGGGAGAATCGATGAGCAGTTCTTC. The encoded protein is CASSENGGRIDEQFF.

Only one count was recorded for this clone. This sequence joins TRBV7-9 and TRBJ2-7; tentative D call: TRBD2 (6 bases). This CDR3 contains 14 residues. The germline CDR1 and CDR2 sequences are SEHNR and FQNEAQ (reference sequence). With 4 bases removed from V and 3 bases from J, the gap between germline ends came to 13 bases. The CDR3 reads CASSSSARLYEQYF. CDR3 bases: TGTGCCAGCAGCTCTAGCGCCCGACTCTACGAGCAGTACTTC. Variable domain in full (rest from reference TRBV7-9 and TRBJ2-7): DTGVSQNPRHKITKRGQNVTFRCDPISEHNRLYWYRQTLGQGPEFLTYFQNEAQLEKSRLLSDRFSAERPKGSFSTLEIQRTEQGDSAMYLCASSSSARLYEQYFGPGTRLTVT.

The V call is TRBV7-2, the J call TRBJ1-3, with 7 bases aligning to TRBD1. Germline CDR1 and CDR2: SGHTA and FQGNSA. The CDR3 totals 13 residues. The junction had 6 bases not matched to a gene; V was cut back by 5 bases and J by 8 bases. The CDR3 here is CASSTDRVYTIYF. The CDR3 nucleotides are TGTGCCAGCAGCACCGACAGGGTATACACCATATATTTT.

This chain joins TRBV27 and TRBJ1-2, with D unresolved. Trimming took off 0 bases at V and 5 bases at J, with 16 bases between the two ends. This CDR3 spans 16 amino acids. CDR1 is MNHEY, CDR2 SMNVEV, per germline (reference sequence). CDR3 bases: TGTGCCAGCAGTTTATCGATGCCGAGAGGGAGGTATGGCTACACCTTC. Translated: CASSLSMPRGRYGYTF.

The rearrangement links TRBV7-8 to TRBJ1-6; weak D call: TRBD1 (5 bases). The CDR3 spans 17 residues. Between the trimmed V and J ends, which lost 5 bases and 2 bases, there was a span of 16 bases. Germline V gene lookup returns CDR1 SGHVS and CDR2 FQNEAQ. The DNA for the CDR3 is TGTGCCAGCAGCGCCAGGGCAGGGCCAACCTATAATTCACCCCTCCACTTT. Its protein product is CASSARAGPTYNSPLHF.

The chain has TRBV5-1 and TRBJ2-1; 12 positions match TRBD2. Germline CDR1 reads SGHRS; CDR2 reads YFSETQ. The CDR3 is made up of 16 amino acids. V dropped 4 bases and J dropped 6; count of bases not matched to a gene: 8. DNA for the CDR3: TGCGCCAGCAGCCCTGGACTAGCGGGACTAACCAATGAGCAGTTCTTC. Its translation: CASSPGLAGLTNEQFF.

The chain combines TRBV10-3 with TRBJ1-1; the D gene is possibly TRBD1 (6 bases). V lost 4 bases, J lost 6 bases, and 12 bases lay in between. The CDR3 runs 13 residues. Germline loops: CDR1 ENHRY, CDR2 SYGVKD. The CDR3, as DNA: TGTGCCATCAGTGCAGGGGAGGGAGCTGAAGCTTTCTTT. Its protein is CAISAGEGAEAFF.

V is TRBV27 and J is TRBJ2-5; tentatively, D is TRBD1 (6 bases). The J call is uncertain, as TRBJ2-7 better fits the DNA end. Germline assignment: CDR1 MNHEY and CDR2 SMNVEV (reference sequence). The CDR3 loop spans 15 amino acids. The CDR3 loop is CASSLGAVRFYEQYF. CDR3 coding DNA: TGTGCCAGCAGCCTGGGGGCGGTAAGATTCTACGAGCAGTACTTC.

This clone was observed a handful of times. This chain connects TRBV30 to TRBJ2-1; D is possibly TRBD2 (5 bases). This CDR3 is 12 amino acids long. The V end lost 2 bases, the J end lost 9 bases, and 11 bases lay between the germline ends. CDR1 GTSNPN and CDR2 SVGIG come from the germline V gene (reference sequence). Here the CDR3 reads CAWSRGSAEQFF. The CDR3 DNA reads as TGTGCCTGGAGTCGGGGATCGGCTGAGCAGTTCTTC.

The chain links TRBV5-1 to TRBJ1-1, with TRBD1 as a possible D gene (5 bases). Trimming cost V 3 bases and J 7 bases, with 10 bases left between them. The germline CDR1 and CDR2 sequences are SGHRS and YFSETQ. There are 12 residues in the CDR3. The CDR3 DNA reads TGCGCCAGCAGCTCCGGGGGGAATGAAGCTTTCTTT. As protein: CASSSGGNEAFF. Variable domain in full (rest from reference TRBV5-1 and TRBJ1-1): KAGVTQTPRYLIKTRGQQVTLSCSPISGHRSVSWYQQTPGQGLQFLFEYFSETQRNKGNFPGRFSGRQFSNSRSEMNVSTLELGDSALYLCASSSGGNEAFFGQGTRLTVV.

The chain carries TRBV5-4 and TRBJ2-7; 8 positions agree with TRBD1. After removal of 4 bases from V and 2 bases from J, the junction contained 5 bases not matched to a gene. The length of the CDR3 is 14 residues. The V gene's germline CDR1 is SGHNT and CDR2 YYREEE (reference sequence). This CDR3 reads CASSKGQGAYEQYF. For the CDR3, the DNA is TGTGCCAGCAGCAAAGGACAGGGAGCCTACGAGCAGTACTTC.

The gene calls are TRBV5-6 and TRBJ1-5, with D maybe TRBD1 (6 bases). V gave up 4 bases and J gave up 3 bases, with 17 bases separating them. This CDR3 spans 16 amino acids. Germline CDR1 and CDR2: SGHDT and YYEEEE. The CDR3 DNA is TGTGCCAGCAGCCTCTTCATACAGGGTCCCAATCAGCCCCAGCATTTT. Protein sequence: CASSLFIQGPNQPQHF.

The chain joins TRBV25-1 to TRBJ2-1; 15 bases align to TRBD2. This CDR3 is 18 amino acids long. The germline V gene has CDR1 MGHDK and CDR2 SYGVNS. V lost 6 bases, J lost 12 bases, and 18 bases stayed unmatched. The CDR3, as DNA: TGTGCCAGCAGAACTTGGACTAGCGGGAGGGCCAGAAAGGATGCGCAGTTCTTC. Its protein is CASRTWTSGRARKDAQFF.

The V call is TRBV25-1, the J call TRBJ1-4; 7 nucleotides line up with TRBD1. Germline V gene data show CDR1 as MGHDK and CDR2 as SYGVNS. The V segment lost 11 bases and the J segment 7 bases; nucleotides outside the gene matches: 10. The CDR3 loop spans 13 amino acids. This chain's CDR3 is CAVTGEGSEKLFF. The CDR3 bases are TGTGCCGTCACAGGGGAAGGGAGTGAAAAACTGTTTTTT.